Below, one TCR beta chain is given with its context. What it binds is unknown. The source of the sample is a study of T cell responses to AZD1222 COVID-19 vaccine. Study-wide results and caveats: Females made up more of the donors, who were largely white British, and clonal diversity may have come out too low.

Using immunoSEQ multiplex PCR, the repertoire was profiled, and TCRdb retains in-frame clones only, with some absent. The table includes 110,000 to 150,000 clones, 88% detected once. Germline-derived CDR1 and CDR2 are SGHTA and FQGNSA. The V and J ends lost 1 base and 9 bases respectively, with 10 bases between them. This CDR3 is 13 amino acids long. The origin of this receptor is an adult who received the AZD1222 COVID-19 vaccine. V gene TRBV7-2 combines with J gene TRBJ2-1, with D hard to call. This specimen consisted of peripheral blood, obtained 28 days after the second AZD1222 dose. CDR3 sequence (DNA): TGTGCCAGCAGCTTAGAGGTGGGTCGTGAGCAGTTCTTC. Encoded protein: CASSLEVGREQFF. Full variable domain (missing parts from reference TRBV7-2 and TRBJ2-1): GAGVSQSPSNKVTEKGKDVELRCDPISGHTALYWYRQSLGQGLEFLIYFQGNSAPDKSGLPSDRFSAERTGGSVSTLTIQRTQQEDSAVYLCASSLEVGREQFFGPGTRLTVL.